A selection of T cell receptor beta chains follows, all from one sample in a study of blood T cell repertoires in COVID-19. Libraries were prepared by immunoSEQ multiplex PCR; TCRdb keeps only in-frame clonotypes and omits some of them. The sample holds about 64,000 clones, around 80% seen once. Source material: peripheral blood. These receptors all stem from a human donor in a cohort sampled during active COVID-19. Both conserved end residues are part of each CDR3. D genes are given only for firm matches. Size tells how often a clone was seen (once, few, many) or the class of an expanded clone, and some rows leave it out.

cdr3_aa cdr3_nt d_call j_call v_call clone_size
CASSSNTPAGKYEQYF TGTGCCAGCAGTTCAAACACCCCGGCGGGCAAATACGAGCAGTACTTC . TRBJ2-7 TRBV27 .
CASGTGTEAFF TGTGCCAGCGGGACAGGGACCGAAGCTTTCTTT TRBD1 TRBJ1-1 TRBV19 .
CASSPYGNGYTF TGTGCCAGCAGCCCCTACGGGAATGGCTACACCTTC . TRBJ1-2 TRBV28 few
CSASRQGANTGELFF TGCAGTGCGAGTCGGCAGGGGGCAAACACCGGGGAGCTGTTTTTT TRBD1 TRBJ2-2 TRBV20-1 few
CASSLANRGNTEAFF TGTGCCAGCAGTCTTGCAAACAGGGGTAACACTGAAGCTTTCTTT TRBD1 TRBJ1-1 TRBV5-6 .
CASSPNRGYNEQFF TGTGCCAGCAGCCCAAACAGGGGTTACAATGAGCAGTTCTTC TRBD1 TRBJ2-1 TRBV14 .
CASNQGTSGRALRDTQYF TGTGCCAGCAACCAAGGGACTAGCGGGAGGGCCTTGAGGGATACGCAGTATTTT TRBD2 TRBJ2-3 TRBV28 few
CASSDQGSRRKETQYF TGTGCCAGCAGTGACCAAGGTTCTAGAAGAAAAGAGACCCAGTACTTC . TRBJ2-5 TRBV6-1 once
CASSLGTSGEGNIQYF TGTGCCAGCAGCTTAGGGACTAGCGGAGAGGGAAACATTCAGTACTTC TRBD2 TRBJ2-4 TRBV7-9 once
CATSAPSQPQHF TGTGCCACCAGTGCTCCCAGTCAGCCCCAGCATTTT . TRBJ1-5 TRBV24-1 .
CASSYSNEQFF TGTGCCAGCAGCTACAGCAATGAGCAGTTCTTC . TRBJ2-1 TRBV5-4 many
CASSLQGEKLFF TGTGCCAGCAGTTTACAGGGTGAAAAACTGTTTTTT . TRBJ1-4 TRBV12-3/TRBV12-4 .
CSVAAGVTEAFF TGCAGCGTTGCAGCAGGGGTCACTGAAGCTTTCTTT . TRBJ1-1 TRBV29-1 .
CASSVGGTGTSREQFF TGTGCCAGCAGCGTAGGCGGTACAGGGACTAGCAGGGAGCAGTTCTTC TRBD2 TRBJ2-1 TRBV9 .
CASSLGRGRTYEQYF TGTGCCAGCAGCTTGGGACGCGGGAGGACCTACGAGCAGTACTTC TRBD2 TRBJ2-7 TRBV7-7 .
CAWSVPMAAETQYF TGTGCCTGGAGTGTACCGATGGCCGCAGAGACCCAGTACTTC . TRBJ2-5 TRBV30 .
CASSSTGPYEQYF TGTGCCAGCAGCTCCACAGGGCCCTACGAGCAGTACTTC . TRBJ2-7 TRBV5-4 once
CASSLELAGGNSYNEQFF TGTGCCAGCAGCTTGGAACTAGCGGGAGGGAACTCCTACAATGAGCAGTTCTTC TRBD2 TRBJ2-1 TRBV5-6 few
CASSVGSDSNQPQHF TGTGCCAGCAGCGTAGGATCAGATAGCAATCAGCCCCAGCATTTT . TRBJ1-5 TRBV9 .
CASSAQGAPPKNIQYF TGTGCCAGCAGCGCGCAGGGGGCCCCTCCGAAAAACATTCAGTACTTC TRBD1 TRBJ2-4 TRBV2 .
CASSLSATGDPYEQYF TGTGCCAGCAGCTTAAGTGCCACAGGGGACCCCTACGAGCAGTACTTC TRBD1 TRBJ2-7 TRBV11-2 .
CSVHRGGNEQFF TGCAGCGTTCACAGGGGGGGCAATGAGCAGTTCTTC . TRBJ2-1 TRBV29-1 .
CASSSPAAGVRETQYF TGTGCCAGCAGTTCCCCGGCCGCGGGGGTTAGAGAGACCCAGTACTTC TRBD2 TRBJ2-5 TRBV28 .
CASSLRPAGLTDTQYF TGTGCCAGCAGCTTAAGGCCAGCGGGGCTAACAGATACGCAGTATTTT TRBD2 TRBJ2-3 TRBV7-9 .
CASRSGPLRNEQFF TGTGCCAGCAGAAGCGGGCCTCTCAGAAATGAGCAGTTCTTC . TRBJ2-1 TRBV2 .
CASSSGGGGGADTQYF TGTGCCAGCAGCTCCGGGGGGGGAGGCGGAGCAGATACGCAGTATTTT TRBD2 TRBJ2-3 TRBV7-2 .